A selection of T cell receptor beta chains follows, all from one sample in a study of multiple sclerosis patients with progressive multifocal leukoencephalopathy. Only in-frame clones appear in the TCRdb table, and some are missing; sequencing was by immunoSEQ multiplex PCR. The sample carries about 30,000 clones, roughly 89% recorded once. Sequenced material: PBMCs, taken from a patient treated with natalizumab. The receptors were gathered from a human donor with multiple sclerosis. CDR3s include the opening cysteine and the closing phenylalanine or tryptophan. A D gene is named only where the DNA matches it firmly. For some rows the clone size is stated as once, few or many, or as a class when expanded; others skip it.

size	V	D	J	DNA	CDR3
NA	TRBV10-3	NA	TRBJ1-1	TGTGCCATCAACGAAATCCAGGGGACTGAAGCTTTCTTT	CAINEIQGTEAFF
NA	TRBV5-4	NA	TRBJ1-1	TGTGCCAGCAGCTTACGGGCTGGGGGTCTTATGAACACTGAAGCTTTCTTT	CASSLRAGGLMNTEAFF
NA	TRBV2	NA	TRBJ1-3	TGTGCCAGCAGTGGAGGAAACACCATATATTTT	CASSGGNTIYF
NA	TRBV6-4	TRBD1	TRBJ1-5	TGTGCCAGCAGTGACCCAATTACAGGGGGCTGGGAGCAGCCCCAGCATTTT	CASSDPITGGWEQPQHF
few	TRBV19	NA	TRBJ1-3	TGTGCCAGTAGTATCGGGAACAGGGATTCTGGAAACACCATATATTTT	CASSIGNRDSGNTIYF
NA	TRBV4-3	NA	TRBJ1-2	TGCGCCAGCAGCCAAGATTGGGGAAGAGGTGACTATGGCTACACCTTC	CASSQDWGRGDYGYTF
NA	TRBV7-6	NA	TRBJ2-1	TGTGCCAGCAGCCCGTGGCCCCCCCGTGAGCAGTTCTTC	CASSPWPPREQFF
NA	TRBV7-9	NA	TRBJ1-6	TGTGCCAGCAGCGCTCTTGCGGGGGTTATTTCACCCCTCCACTTT	CASSALAGVISPLHF
once	TRBV19	TRBD2	TRBJ2-1	TGTGCCAGTAGTATCCATTTGGCTAGCGGGAACAATGAGCAGTTCTTC	CASSIHLASGNNEQFF
NA	TRBV7-9	TRBD1	TRBJ1-2	TGTGCCAGCAGCCGAGACAGGGTCGGCGGTACTGACTATGGCTACACCTTC	CASSRDRVGGTDYGYTF
once	TRBV27	TRBD1	TRBJ2-1	TGTGCCAGCAGTTTATCGACAGGGGGGTACAATGAGCAGTTCTTC	CASSLSTGGYNEQFF
NA	TRBV5-3	NA	TRBJ2-7	TGTGCCAGAAGCTTGTCTAACCAGACCTACGAGCAGTACTTC	CARSLSNQTYEQYF
NA	TRBV7-9	NA	TRBJ1-3	TGTGCCAGCAGCTCGCGGACAATTAAGACTCGAAACACCATATATTTT	CASSSRTIKTRNTIYF
NA	TRBV6-1	NA	TRBJ2-2	TGTGCCAGCAGTGAAAGAAGCGGCGCGAACACCGGGGAGCTGTTTTTT	CASSERSGANTGELFF
few	TRBV27	NA	TRBJ1-1	TGTGCCAGCAGTGGCGTAGGGGGAGGATTAGGAGCTGAAGCTTTCTTT	CASSGVGGGLGAEAFF
NA	TRBV7-2	TRBD2	TRBJ2-2	TGTGCCAGCAGCTTAGTTCCTAGCGGGAGGCTGGGCACCGGGGAGCTGTTTTTT	CASSLVPSGRLGTGELFF
few	TRBV5-1	TRBD2	TRBJ2-5	TGCGCCAGCAGCTCCGGGACTAGCGGGGAGACCCAGTACTTC	CASSSGTSGETQYF
NA	TRBV30	TRBD1	TRBJ1-2	TGTGCCTGGAGTGTAGGGGGATGGACAGGGAGGAGCTATGGCTACACCTTC	CAWSVGGWTGRSYGYTF
NA	TRBV5-1	NA	TRBJ1-6	TGCGCCAGCAGCTTGGATTCGCCAGCTAATTCACCCCTCCACTTT	CASSLDSPANSPLHF
NA	TRBV2	NA	TRBJ1-4	TGTGCCAGCAAGCTAACCGGGACGGAGAATGAAAAACTGTTTTTT	CASKLTGTENEKLFF
NA	TRBV5-8	TRBD2	TRBJ2-1	TGTGCCAGCAGCTTGGGACTAGCGGCCTACAATGAGCAGTTCTTC	CASSLGLAAYNEQFF
NA	TRBV7-3	TRBD1	TRBJ1-2	TGTGCCAGCAGCTTAGGGACAGGGAACTATGGCTACACCTTC	CASSLGTGNYGYTF
NA	TRBV28	NA	TRBJ2-7	TGTGCCAGCAGTTTATCCAGGGGGGTGGTGGAGCAGTACTTC	CASSLSRGVVEQYF
NA	TRBV6-1	TRBD2	TRBJ2-7	TGTGCCAGCACCCCCATAGCGGGGCCTTCCTACGAGCAGTACTTC	CASTPIAGPSYEQYF
NA	TRBV9	NA	TRBJ1-2	TGTGCCAGCAGTGACACCCAATTGGGCTACACCTTC	CASSDTQLGYTF
few	TRBV6-1	NA	TRBJ2-1	TGTGCCATCCTGAGGGGCCTTTTTGAGCAGTTCTTC	CAILRGLFEQFF
NA	TRBV6-5	NA	TRBJ2-7	TGTGCCAGCAAGGGGCCCTCCTACGAGCAGTACTTC	CASKGPSYEQYF
NA	TRBV15	TRBD1	TRBJ2-6	TGTGCCACCAGCAGAGCGGGACAGAGATCTGGGGCCAACGTCCTGACTTTC	CATSRAGQRSGANVLTF
NA	TRBV11-2	NA	TRBJ1-3	TGTGCCAGCAGCTTAGTGGGGGACTACTCTGGAAACACCATATATTTT	CASSLVGDYSGNTIYF
NA	TRBV19	NA	TRBJ1-5	TGTGCCAGTAGCCAAAAAGGGGGGAGAAATCAGCCCCAGCATTTT	CASSQKGGRNQPQHF
NA	TRBV7-2	NA	TRBJ1-5	TGTGCCAGCAGCTTCGGGGGGATGCATAGCAATCAGCCCCAGCATTTT	CASSFGGMHSNQPQHF
NA	TRBV5-1	NA	TRBJ2-3	TGCGCCAGCAGGTTGGAGCCCGTAGATACGCAGTATTTT	CASRLEPVDTQYF
once	TRBV27	TRBD1	TRBJ2-3	TGTGCCAGCAGTCCGTGGGACAGAAGCACAGATACGCAGTATTTT	CASSPWDRSTDTQYF
NA	TRBV15	NA	TRBJ2-7	TGTGCCACCAGCCGAGAGGTGGCAGGGGAAGCGCAGCACTTC	CATSREVAGEAQHF
NA	TRBV29-1	NA	TRBJ2-2	TGCAGCGTTGCCCCAGCGAACACCGGGGAGCTGTTTTTT	CSVAPANTGELFF
few	TRBV6-1	NA	TRBJ1-1	TGTGCCAGCAGTGTCGTGGGGAACACTGAAGCTTTCTTT	CASSVVGNTEAFF
NA	TRBV19	TRBD1	TRBJ2-6	TGTGCCAGTAGTACGACAGGGGCTGGGGCCAACGTCCTGACTTTC	CASSTTGAGANVLTF
NA	TRBV4-2	TRBD2	TRBJ2-7	TGTGCCAGCAGCCAAGAGGGACTAGCGGGATACCACGAGCAGTACTTC	CASSQEGLAGYHEQYF
NA	TRBV10-3	NA	TRBJ2-7	TGTGCCATCAGTGGGGGGCGCGAGCAGTACTTC	CAISGGREQYF
NA	TRBV14	NA	TRBJ1-2	TGTGCCAGCAGCCAAGATTATGGCCCTACCTATGGCTACACCTTC	CASSQDYGPTYGYTF
NA	TRBV29-1	NA	TRBJ2-3	TGCAGCGTTGAAGGCAGGCCAAGCACAGATACGCAGTATTTT	CSVEGRPSTDTQYF
NA	TRBV25-1	TRBD2	TRBJ2-7	TGTGCCAGCAGTTATAGGGGCGGGAGGGATGCCTACGAGCAGTACTTC	CASSYRGGRDAYEQYF
NA	TRBV5-6	NA	TRBJ2-2	TGTGCCAGCAGCTTGGGGGTGGGAGAGGCCGGGGAGCTGTTTTTT	CASSLGVGEAGELFF
once	TRBV11-2	NA	TRBJ2-3	TGTGCCAGCAGCTTCAGTCTAGCTTATATAGGAGATACGCAGTATTTT	CASSFSLAYIGDTQYF
NA	TRBV6-5	NA	TRBJ1-2	TGTGCCAGCAGTTACCTCAGCAGGAGCTATGGCTACACCTTC	CASSYLSRSYGYTF
once	TRBV5-4	TRBD2	TRBJ2-7	TGTGCCAGCAGCTTGGAGGGGCGGGGGGGATACGAGCAGTACTTC	CASSLEGRGGYEQYF
NA	TRBV4-3	NA	TRBJ1-1	TGCGCCAGCAGCCAAGATCTTGCCCAGGGGACGAACACTGAAGCTTTCTTT	CASSQDLAQGTNTEAFF